This T cell receptor (beta chain) was recovered during a study of blood T cell repertoires in COVID-19. Study at large: Researchers got acute and convalescent COVID-19 samples from the United States, Italy and Spain. The cDNA or gDNA used as material had been derived from T cells, B-cell-depleted T cells, or PBMCs.

CDR3 length: 16 residues. Germline loops: CDR1 SQVTM, CDR2 ANQGSEA. TCRdb keeps only in-frame clones here, not all; method: immunoSEQ multiplex PCR. Of approximately 170,000 clones in the sample, about nine tenths were seen once. This clone was counted once. The sequenced material came from peripheral blood. This chain connects TRBV29-1 to TRBJ2-3; D might be TRBD2 (7 bases). This clonotype originated in a man younger than 35 with COVID-19, enrolled during active disease. The CDR3 region is CSSLEGGGTSTDTQYF. CDR3 nucleotides: TGCAGTTCCCTGGAAGGGGGGGGGACAAGCACAGATACGCAGTATTTT.